Each of the 19 T cell receptor beta chains below was sequenced from the same sample in a study of T-cell reconstitution after alpha-beta-depleted transplantation in children. Whole-study findings and limits: Newly produced T cells mostly provided counts and TCRbeta diversity after one year, as hyperexpanded clones declined.

A TCRbeta library incorporating unique molecular identifiers was prepared. One entry per CDR3 protein results from TCRdb running MiXCR on the PCR reads. The sample has fewer than 350,000 distinct CDR3 sequences; about 7.3% are singletons. No antigen is known for these receptors. Source: peripheral blood, taken 360 days after TCRalphabeta/CD19-depleted stem cell transplant. These receptors all come from a female patient aged 2 to 10 who had a stem cell transplant for Fanconi anemia, so the T cells may come from the graft donor.

This clonotype was detected ten times or more. The genes are TRBV20-1 and TRBJ1-5, with 10 bases matching TRBD1. The CDR3 spans 14 residues. The V gene end was trimmed by 0 bases and the J gene end by 5 bases; junction bases not matched to a gene: 1. In germline, CDR1 is DFQATT, CDR2 SNEGSKA (reference sequence). Written as DNA, the CDR3 is TGCAGTGCTAGAGAGGGACAGGGGTATCAGCCCCAGCATTTT. This translates into CSAREGQGYQPQHF.

At least ten counts were recorded for this clonotype. The chain uses TRBV20-1 and TRBJ1-4; D is ambiguous. The CDR3 is 14 residues long. Germline loops: CDR1 DFQATT, CDR2 SNEGSKA (reference sequence). Trimming shortened V by 3 bases and J by 7 bases, and 15 bases separated the two germline ends. The CDR3 DNA sequence: TGCAGTGCTAGTTCTTCTTTCAGGCTTGAAAAACTGTTTTTT. This sequence encodes CSASSSFRLEKLFF.

This clonotype showed up just a few times. This chain connects TRBV7-2 to TRBJ2-5; TRBD2 matches 9 bases. CDR1 is SGHTA and CDR2 is FQGNSA in the germline V gene. The CDR3 length is 15 residues. J was trimmed by 7 bases and V by 1 base; bases with no gene match: 7. DNA for the CDR3: TGTGCCAGCAGCTTAGACCCGGGACTAGCAGGGACCCAGTACTTC. Translated: CASSLDPGLAGTQYF.

This clonotype was observed at least ten times. V usage is TRBV6-5 and J usage is TRBJ1-1; D gene unclear. This CDR3 has 12 amino acids. Deletions cut 2 bases from V and 7 bases from J, with 8 bases between. The germline CDR1 and CDR2 sequences are MNHEY and SVGAGI. The DNA of the CDR3 is TGTGCCAGCAGTTACCTGGCAGGTGAAGCTTTCTTT. Protein: CASSYLAGEAFF.

The chain employs TRBV7-2 and TRBJ1-4, with D unclear. Germline assignment: CDR1 SGHTA and CDR2 FQGNSA. This CDR3 comprises 14 residues. V gave up 1 base and J gave up 4 bases, with 7 bases separating them. The CDR3 DNA reads TGTGCCAGCAGCTTAGGATGGGATAATGAAAAACTGTTTTTT. This translates into CASSLGWDNEKLFF.

This clonotype showed up many times. The chain uses TRBV28 and TRBJ2-1; D not resolved. The ends were cut back, 4 bases at V and 9 bases at J, with 16 bases in the middle. CDR1 and CDR2 from the germline V gene are MDHEN and SYDVKM. The CDR3 has 14 amino acids. In DNA, the CDR3 is TGTGCCAGCAGTTACAACGACCGAGGCGGTGAGCAGTTCTTC. This sequence encodes CASSYNDRGGEQFF.

This clonotype was seen ten or more times. This chain uses TRBV5-1 with TRBJ2-3; the match to TRBD2 covers 11 bases. This CDR3 has 19 amino acids. Germline V CDR1 and CDR2: SGHRS, YFSETQ. V shed 0 bases, J shed 2 bases, and the junction held 11 bases outside the gene matches. In DNA, the CDR3 is TGCGCCAGCAGCTTGGTGCCTTTACTAGCGGGGGACTTCACAGATACGCAGTATTTT. Protein sequence: CASSLVPLLAGDFTDTQYF.

The chain joins TRBV7-9 to TRBJ1-1, with D perhaps TRBD1 (6 bases). Germline values: CDR1 SEHNR, CDR2 FQNEAQ (reference sequence). V gave up 3 bases and J gave up 5 bases, with 13 bases separating them. CDR3 size: 14 residues. The CDR3 loop reads CASSLDSTRTEAFF. Written as DNA, the CDR3 is TGTGCCAGCAGCTTGGACAGTACGAGGACTGAAGCTTTCTTT.

This clonotype has at least ten counts. J is TRBJ1-1 and V is TRBV12-3 or TRBV12-4, with D possibly being TRBD1 (5 bases). V shed 2 bases and J shed 4 bases, with 11 bases lying between them. The CDR3 sequence is 14 residues long. In nucleotides, the CDR3 is TGTGCCAGCAGTTTACGTGTGGGGGGCACTGAAGCTTTCTTT. As protein: CASSLRVGGTEAFF.

In this sample, this clonotype turned up many times. CDR3 in amino acids: CASSVGAGTGSLNTEAFF. CDR3 nucleotide sequence: TGCGCCAGCAGCGTTGGTGCCGGGACAGGGAGTTTGAACACTGAAGCTTTCTTT. The chain is built from TRBV5-1 and TRBJ1-1, with TRBD1 matching over 9 bases. There are 18 residues in the CDR3. V shed 4 bases, J shed 0 bases, and the junction held 13 bases outside the gene matches. Germline assignment: CDR1 SGHRS and CDR2 YFSETQ.

This clonotype was seen a handful of times. CDR3 nucleotides: TGTGCCAGCAGCCGCGGGACAGGGGAAGGCTACACCTTC. Translated: CASSRGTGEGYTF. The rearrangement joins TRBV3-1 to TRBJ1-2; 10 bases are a match to TRBD1. The ends lost 4 bases at V and 8 bases at J; junction bases unmatched: 4. This CDR3 comprises 13 residues. CDR1 and CDR2 from the germline V gene are LGHDT and YNNKEL (reference sequence).

This chain links TRBV5-6 with TRBJ1-1, with 8 bases lining up with TRBD1. CDR3 length: 16 amino acids. Germline-derived CDR1 and CDR2 are SGHDT and YYEEEE. Trimming removed 4 bases from V and 4 bases from J; junction bases left unmatched: 12. CDR3 residues: CASSGTTGALFTEAFF. The CDR3 nucleotides are TGTGCCAGCAGCGGGACGACAGGGGCCCTTTTCACTGAAGCTTTCTTT.

There are a few counts of this clonotype. The chain combines TRBV4-3 with TRBJ2-1; D unclear. V dropped 0 bases and J dropped 2 bases, with 14 bases sitting between them. The CDR3 sequence is 17 residues long. Germline V gives CDR1 LGHNA, CDR2 YSLEER. DNA for the CDR3: TGCGCCAGCAGCCAAGATTGGGAAGTGAGTCCCTACAATGAGCAGTTCTTC. Translated, it gives CASSQDWEVSPYNEQFF.

This clonotype has ten or more counts. The chain links TRBV6-5 to TRBJ1-1; D remains unclear. Looked up from germline, CDR1 is MNHEY and CDR2 is SVGAGI. CDR3 size: 16 residues. V was trimmed by 0 bases and J by 3 bases, leaving 14 bases between them. CDR3 DNA: TGTGCCAGCAGTTACTCGATTACCGAGCGATACACTGAAGCTTTCTTT. Amino acids: CASSYSITERYTEAFF.

The rearrangement joins TRBV5-1 to TRBJ1-2; the match to TRBD1 covers 12 bases. CDR3 length equals 15 residues. The germline gives CDR1 SGHRS, CDR2 YFSETQ. The junction had 6 bases not matched to a gene; V was cut back by 2 bases and J by 7 bases. The CDR3 spells CASSFRDRGPGGYTF. In nucleotides, the CDR3 is TGCGCCAGCAGCTTCCGGGACAGGGGGCCAGGTGGCTACACCTTC. Full variable domain (remainder filled in from reference TRBV5-1 and TRBJ1-2): KAGVTQTPRYLIKTRGQQVTLSCSPISGHRSVSWYQQTPGQGLQFLFEYFSETQRNKGNFPGRFSGRQFSNSRSEMNVSTLELGDSALYLCASSFRDRGPGGYTFGSGTRLTVV.

This clonotype occurred once. A single base separates this from a much larger clone, so it may be a read error. CDR3 sequence: CASSDPGVYTEAFF. The CDR3 region has the DNA TGCGCCAGCAGTGATCCGGGTGTGTACACTGAAGCTTTCTTT. V and J are TRBV10-2 and TRBJ1-1; no firm D call. The V end was cut by 3 bases, the J end by 3 bases, with 11 bases between. The CDR3 length is 14 residues. CDR1 and CDR2 (germline): WSHSY, SAAADI.

This clonotype was seen repeatedly, ten times or more. This chain joins TRBV5-6 and TRBJ2-1, with TRBD2 identical over 9 bases. The CDR3 covers 16 residues. The V and J ends lost 2 bases and 4 bases, in that order; junction bases with no gene match: 7. CDR1 and CDR2 (germline): SGHDT, YYEEEE. As DNA, the CDR3 is TGTGCCAGCAGCTTTGTCCCTAGCGGGGTGTACAATGAGCAGTTCTTC. This translates into CASSFVPSGVYNEQFF.

This clonotype was seen many times. The germline gene is not matched at one end of the junction; a read error may be the cause. For the CDR3, the DNA is TGTGCCAGCAACTTGGAATCTCCAGCGGGATTACTCGAGCAGTACTTC. Encoded protein: CASNLESPAGLLEQYF. The genes are TRBV5-8 and TRBJ2-7, with 7 bases fitting TRBD2. Germline V gene lookup returns CDR1 SGHTS and CDR2 YDEGEE. The CDR3 consists of 16 residues.

This clonotype showed up many times. The V call is TRBV20-1, the J call TRBJ2-3; no firm D call. V was trimmed by 6 bases and J by 1 base, leaving 17 bases between them. The V gene's germline CDR1 is DFQATT and CDR2 SNEGSKA (reference sequence). The CDR3 extends over 15 amino acids. CDR3 amino acids: CSAPPLGSGTDTQYF. Written as DNA, the CDR3 is TGCAGTGCGCCCCCCCTTGGATCTGGCACAGATACGCAGTATTTT.